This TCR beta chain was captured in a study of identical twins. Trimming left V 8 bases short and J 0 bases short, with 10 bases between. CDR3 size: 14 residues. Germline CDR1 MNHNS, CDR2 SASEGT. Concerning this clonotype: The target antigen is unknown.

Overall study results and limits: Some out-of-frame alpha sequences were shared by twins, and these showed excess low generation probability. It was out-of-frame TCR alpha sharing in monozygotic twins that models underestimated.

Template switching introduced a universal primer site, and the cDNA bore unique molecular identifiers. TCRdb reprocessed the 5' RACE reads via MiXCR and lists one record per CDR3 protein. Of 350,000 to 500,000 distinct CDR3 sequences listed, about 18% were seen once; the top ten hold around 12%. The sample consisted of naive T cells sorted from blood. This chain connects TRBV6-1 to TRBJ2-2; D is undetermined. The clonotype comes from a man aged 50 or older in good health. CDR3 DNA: TGTGCCAGCCGGCAGCTCGCGAACACCGGGGAGCTGTTTTTT. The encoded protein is CASRQLANTGELFF.